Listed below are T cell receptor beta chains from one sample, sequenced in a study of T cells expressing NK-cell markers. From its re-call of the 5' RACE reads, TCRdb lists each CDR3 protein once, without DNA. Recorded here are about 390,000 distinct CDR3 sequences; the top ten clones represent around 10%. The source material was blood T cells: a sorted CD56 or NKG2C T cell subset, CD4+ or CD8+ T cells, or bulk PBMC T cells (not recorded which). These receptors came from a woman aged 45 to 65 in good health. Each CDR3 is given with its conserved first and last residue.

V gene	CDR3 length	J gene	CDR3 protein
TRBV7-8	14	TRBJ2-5	CASSRGRVQETQYF
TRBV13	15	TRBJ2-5	CASSPVAGSPETQYF
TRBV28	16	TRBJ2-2	CASRDRLGRDTGELFF
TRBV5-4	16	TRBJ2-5	CASTTGFRGVQETQYF
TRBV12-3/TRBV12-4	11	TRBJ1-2	CASSYVFGYTF
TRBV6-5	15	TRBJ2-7	CASSPGLAGRYEQYF
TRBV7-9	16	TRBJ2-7	CASSGAGVIVPYEQYF
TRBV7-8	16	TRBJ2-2	CASSYVSGATTGELFF
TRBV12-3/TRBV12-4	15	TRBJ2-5	CASRLGLAGTETQYF
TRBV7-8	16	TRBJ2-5	CASSPRTVAGEETQYF
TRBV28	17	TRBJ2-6	CASSLRGLPPGANVLTF
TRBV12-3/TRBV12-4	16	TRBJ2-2	CASRLSGVGLTGELFF
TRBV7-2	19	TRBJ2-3	CASSSRNLGRFWSTDTQYF
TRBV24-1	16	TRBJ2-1	CATSDLRGGRVNEQFF
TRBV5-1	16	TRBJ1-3	CASSPTPASSGNTIYF
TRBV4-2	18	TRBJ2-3	CASSQRAGTSGSTDTQYF
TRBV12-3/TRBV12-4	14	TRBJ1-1	CASSPEVQATEAFF
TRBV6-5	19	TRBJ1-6	CASSYSTGPGSSYNSPLHF
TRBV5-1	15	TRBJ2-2	CASKLAGGSSVELFF
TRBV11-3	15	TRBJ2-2	CASRFGGRRTGELFF
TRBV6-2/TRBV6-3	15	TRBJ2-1	CASSWWESSYNEQFF
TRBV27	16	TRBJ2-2	CASILRRDGATGELFF
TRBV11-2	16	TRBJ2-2	CASSLEDLRQTGELFF
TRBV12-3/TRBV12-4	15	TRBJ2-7	CASRNPTSGPYEQYF
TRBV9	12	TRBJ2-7	CASSVETGEQYF
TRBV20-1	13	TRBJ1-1	CSALDRVSGEAFF
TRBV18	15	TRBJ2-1	CASSVAGVNYNEQFF
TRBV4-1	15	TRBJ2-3	CASSQDWLVEDTQYF
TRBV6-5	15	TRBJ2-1	CASRLTSGSYNEQFF
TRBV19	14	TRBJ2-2	CASATQGATGELFF
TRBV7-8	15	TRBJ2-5	CASSLDGGRGGTQYF
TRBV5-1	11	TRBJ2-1	CASASGAGEFF
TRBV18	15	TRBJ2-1	CASSPVTSWRDEQFF
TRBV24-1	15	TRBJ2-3	CATSPSGSPADTQYF
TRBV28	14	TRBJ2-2	CASSLTGDTGELFF
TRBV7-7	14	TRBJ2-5	CASSLIPSGETQYF
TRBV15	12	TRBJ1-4	CATRRVKEKLFF
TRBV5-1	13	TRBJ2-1	CASSLELAIEQFF
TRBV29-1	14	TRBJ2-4	CSVELGRAKNIQYF
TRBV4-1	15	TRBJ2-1	CASSRTSGNSNEQFF
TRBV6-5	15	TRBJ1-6	CASSYSTGVNSPLHF
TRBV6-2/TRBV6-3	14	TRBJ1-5	CASSYTGVNQPQHF
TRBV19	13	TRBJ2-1	CASINSGDNEQFF